This T cell receptor (beta chain) came from a study of OX40 agonist ivuxolimab in advanced cancers. The wider study: Hepatocellular carcinoma, melanoma, renal cell or head and neck cancer occurred in dose-escalation patients. Those enrolled were around 87% male, with a mean age of about 66 years and ages from 23 to 79. Among those treated, three patients had partial responses, one with hepatocellular carcinoma and two with cutaneous melanoma.

For this clone: Its antigen is not known.

Clones were sequenced by immunoSEQ multiplex PCR, and TCRdb holds only the in-frame ones, with some missing. The data contain about 9,000 clones, 66% of them singletons. Findings of the study overall: Among some nonresponders, normalized T-cell clonal expansion was also low.

The sequence derives from an adult with an advanced solid tumor such as melanoma, head and neck, liver or kidney cancer. The source was CD4+ or CD8+ T cells sorted from blood, collected in a trial of the OX40 agonist ivuxolimab.

CDR3 bases: TGTGCCAGCAGCGCTTATTTTGGGAGCAATCAGCCCCAGCATTTT. This translates into CASSAYFGSNQPQHF. The rearrangement joins TRBV6-1 to TRBJ1-5; D gene uncertain. CDR1 and CDR2 (germline): MNHNS, SASEGT. This CDR3 has 15 amino acids. Trimming pared 6 bases from V and 1 base from J, leaving 13 bases between.